Listed here are 15 T cell receptor beta chains from one sample, sequenced in a study of blood T cell repertoires in COVID-19. Sequencing used immunoSEQ multiplex PCR; TCRdb keeps in-frame clones, though not all of them. The sample includes 120,000 or so clones, more than 75% of them seen just once. The sequenced sample was peripheral blood. These receptors originate from a man in his sixties with acute or convalescent COVID-19.

This clone was counted a single time. This sequence joins TRBV15 and TRBJ2-2, with TRBD1 identical over 12 bases. Germline CDR1 LNHNV, CDR2 YYDKDF (reference sequence). The CDR3 consists of 16 residues. The trim removed 6 bases at V and 6 bases at J, leaving 8 bases unmatched. The CDR3 sequence: CATRTPGQGASGELFF. As DNA, the CDR3 is TGTGCCACCAGGACTCCGGGACAGGGGGCTTCCGGGGAGCTGTTTTTT.

The chain recombines TRBV19 with TRBJ2-7, with D possibly being TRBD1 (5 bases). Trimming cost V 1 base and J 5 bases, with 12 bases left between them. The CDR3 totals 14 residues. Germline lookup yields CDR1 LNHDA and CDR2 SQIVND (reference sequence). The DNA of the CDR3 is TGTGCCAGTAGTATAGGCCCAGGGCGGAACGAGCAGTACTTC. It is translated as CASSIGPGRNEQYF.

The rearrangement links TRBV7-9 to TRBJ2-7, with 8 bases identical to TRBD2. J lost 4 bases, V lost 1 base, and 3 bases had no gene match. The CDR3 is 14 amino acids. From germline, CDR1 is SEHNR and CDR2 FQNEAQ (reference sequence). In DNA form, the CDR3 reads TGTGCCAGCAGCTTAGTACTAGCGGAGTACGAGCAGTACTTC. Protein sequence: CASSLVLAEYEQYF.

This clone came up a few times. The chain uses TRBV27 and TRBJ2-7; D is ambiguous. From germline, CDR1 is MNHEY and CDR2 SMNVEV (reference sequence). The V end was cut by 6 bases, the J end by 4 bases, with 13 bases between. The CDR3 covers 13 residues. As DNA, the CDR3 is TGTGCCAGCAGACCAAAACCCGAGTACGAGCAGTACTTC. Translation gives CASRPKPEYEQYF.

This clone was observed a single time. The chain uses TRBV5-1 and TRBJ1-4, with a possible D match to TRBD1 (5 bases). CDR3 length: 14 amino acids. From germline, CDR1 is SGHRS and CDR2 YFSETQ. Trimming shortened V by 4 bases and J by 4 bases, and 11 bases separated the two germline ends. CDR3 nucleotide sequence: TGCGCCAGCAGCCCCGGACACGATAATGAAAAACTGTTTTTT. Protein sequence: CASSPGHDNEKLFF. Full variable domain (remainder filled in from reference TRBV5-1 and TRBJ1-4): KAGVTQTPRYLIKTRGQQVTLSCSPISGHRSVSWYQQTPGQGLQFLFEYFSETQRNKGNFPGRFSGRQFSNSRSEMNVSTLELGDSALYLCASSPGHDNEKLFFGSGTQLSVL.

V and J are TRBV19 and TRBJ1-1; D perhaps matches TRBD1 (5 bases). The CDR3 contains 14 residues. CDR1 and CDR2 from the germline V gene are LNHDA and SQIVND (reference sequence). Deletions cut 7 bases from V and 1 base from J, with 13 bases between. For the CDR3, the DNA is TGTGCCAGTACCCCGGGACTCCCGAACACTGAAGCTTTCTTT. It encodes CASTPGLPNTEAFF.

This sequence joins TRBV15 and TRBJ2-2; D is unresolved. CDR1 is LNHNV and CDR2 is YYDKDF in the germline V gene (reference sequence). The CDR3 is 15 residues long. V was pared by 3 bases and J by 0 bases, with 8 bases between. The CDR3 nucleotides read TGTGCCACCAGCAGCGTCACAGCGAACACCGGGGAGCTGTTTTTT. It is translated as CATSSVTANTGELFF.

The chain couples TRBV28 to TRBJ1-2, with D tentatively TRBD1 (5 bases). The germline V gene has CDR1 MDHEN and CDR2 SYDVKM. Trimming left V 4 bases short and J 4 bases short, with 7 bases between. The CDR3 length is 12 residues. The CDR3 DNA reads as TGTGCCAGCAGTTACCAGGGCTATGGCTACACCTTC. Translated: CASSYQGYGYTF.

The rearrangement joins TRBV28 to TRBJ1-5; TRBD1 is a possible D gene (5 bases). The germline CDR1 and CDR2 sequences are MDHEN and SYDVKM. V was clipped by 3 bases and J by 16 bases, with 16 bases between them. There are 12 residues in the CDR3. The CDR3: CASSFGQRGRHF. DNA for the CDR3: TGTGCCAGCAGTTTCGGCCAGCGGGGCCGACATTTT.

The chain links TRBV7-3 to TRBJ2-1; TRBD2 aligns across 8 bases. The CDR3 extends over 15 amino acids. Per germline, CDR1 SGHTA and CDR2 FQGTGA. V trimming: 2 bases; J trimming: 8 bases; junction bases outside the gene matches: 8. CDR3 sequence: CASSLYGRAFDEQFF. CDR3 nucleotides: TGTGCCAGCAGCTTATACGGGAGGGCCTTTGATGAGCAGTTCTTC.

This chain joins TRBV7-9 and TRBJ2-3; D might be TRBD2 (6 bases). The CDR3 runs to 14 residues. V was shortened by 5 bases and J by 1 base, with 10 bases between the two germline ends. Germline V gene sequence: CDR1 SEHNR, CDR2 FQNEAQ (reference sequence). CDR3 sequence (DNA): TGTGCCAGCAGCCGTACGGGGGGCACAGATACGCAGTATTTT. It specifies CASSRTGGTDTQYF.

The chain has TRBV4-1 and TRBJ2-7, with D perhaps TRBD1 (5 bases). CDR1 and CDR2 from the germline V gene are MGHRA and YSYEKL. V lost 3 bases and J lost 2, with 14 bases in between. The CDR3 is 15 residues long. CDR3 DNA: TGCGCCAGCAGCCAGGCAGGGCGTCGGGCCTACGAGCAGTACTTC. Translation: CASSQAGRRAYEQYF.

CDR3 protein: CATSDLTGAHEQFF. The CDR3 DNA follows: TGTGCCACCAGTGACCTGACAGGGGCCCATGAGCAGTTCTTC. V is TRBV24-1 and J is TRBJ2-1, with TRBD1 matching 8 bases. The CDR3 runs 14 residues. Trimming took 4 bases from V and 8 from J; bases not matched to a gene: 6. Germline CDR1 reads KGHDR; CDR2 reads SFDVKD.

Only one count was recorded for this clone. This chain uses TRBV9 with TRBJ2-3, with 14 bases aligning to TRBD2. Germline CDR1 and CDR2: SGDLS and YYNGEE. This CDR3 spans 16 amino acids. V shed 3 bases and J 4 bases; nucleotides not matched to a gene: 4. The CDR3 nucleotides read TGTGCCAGCAGCGCGACTAGCGGGAGGGCCCCAGATACGCAGTATTTT. Residues: CASSATSGRAPDTQYF.

J is TRBJ2-7 and V is TRBV11-3, with 7 bases aligning to TRBD2. Germline V lookup: CDR1 SGHNT, CDR2 YENEEA. The CDR3 extends over 13 amino acids. With 5 bases clipped from V and 1 base from J, the junction kept 2 bases outside the gene matches. The CDR3 region is CASSPAGSYEQYF. CDR3 in DNA: TGTGCCAGCAGCCCAGCGGGATCCTACGAGCAGTACTTC.